This section outlines one TCR beta chain sequence together with its context. This record comes from a study of blood T cell repertoires in COVID-19. Study information: From T cells, B-cell-depleted T cells, or PBMCs came the material, which was cDNA or gDNA.

Trimming left V 8 bases short and J 9 bases short, with 17 bases between. Germline V gene sequence: CDR1 LNHDA, CDR2 SQIVND (reference sequence). This CDR3 has 14 amino acids. As handled by the study authors: For nucleated cells, counts were estimated from reference gene primer amplification. Clones were read by immunoSEQ multiplex PCR, and TCRdb kept only the in-frame ones, dropping some. The DNA was the basis for D and trimming; V, J and clone size are from that table. The repertoire holds 52,000 or so clones, with roughly 76% as singletons. This clonotype originated in a man between 50 and 59 years old with active or convalescent COVID-19. This rearrangement joins TRBV19 to TRBJ1-6; tentatively, D is TRBD1 (5 bases). The specimen sequenced was peripheral blood. Here the CDR3 reads CASDIDSRGSPLHF. The CDR3 DNA follows: TGTGCCAGTGATATTGACAGCCGTGGTTCACCCCTCCACTTT.